The 21 T cell receptor beta chains reported below all come from one sample, sequenced in a study of OX40 agonist ivuxolimab in advanced cancers. Assay: immunoSEQ multiplex PCR; the TCRdb copy retains only in-frame clones and omits some. Found here are tens of thousands of clones, about 89% of them singletons; the top ten hold roughly 4.2%. The material sequenced was CD4+ or CD8+ T cells sorted from blood, taken in a trial of the OX40 agonist ivuxolimab. Receptors were obtained from an adult with an advanced solid tumor such as melanoma, head and neck, liver or kidney cancer.

V gene TRBV19 combines with J gene TRBJ2-1, with unresolved D. V was clipped by 8 bases and J by 0 bases, with 17 bases between them. Germline CDR1 LNHDA, CDR2 SQIVND (reference sequence). This CDR3 is 16 amino acids long. This CDR3 is CASLPSRASSYNEQFF. CDR3 sequence (DNA): TGTGCCAGTTTACCCTCGCGAGCAAGCTCCTACAATGAGCAGTTCTTC.

This chain connects TRBV9 to TRBJ1-1; 11 bases line up with TRBD1. This CDR3 spans 18 amino acids. After removal of 4 bases from V and 0 bases from J, the junction contained 11 bases not matched to a gene. Germline-derived CDR1 and CDR2 are SGDLS and YYNGEE. CDR3 residues: CASSHRPGQGDVNTEAFF. The DNA for the CDR3 is TGTGCCAGCAGCCACAGACCGGGACAGGGGGATGTGAACACTGAAGCTTTCTTT. The variable domain in full, completed from reference TRBV9 and TRBJ1-1, reads DSGVTQTPKHLITATGQRVTLRCSPRSGDLSVYWYQQSLDQGLQFLIQYYNGEERAKGNILERFSAQQFPDLHSELNLSSLELGDSALYFCASSHRPGQGDVNTEAFFGQGTRLTVV.

The rearrangement uses TRBV6-5 and TRBJ1-5; 7 nucleotides line up with TRBD1. The CDR3 is 15 amino acids. Per the germline V gene, CDR1 is MNHEY and CDR2 is SVGAGI. V lost 5 bases, J lost 0 bases, and 4 bases stayed unmatched. For the CDR3, the DNA is TGTGCCAGCAGTAGACAGGGATATAGCAATCAGCCCCAGCATTTT. It codes for CASSRQGYSNQPQHF.

CDR3 DNA sequence: TGTGCCAGCACAACGGGGACTAGCGGGAGCGTCACCGGGGAGCTGTTTTTT. Residues: CASTTGTSGSVTGELFF. The gene calls are TRBV5-5 and TRBJ2-2, with TRBD2 matching 14 bases. Germline V gene data show CDR1 as SGHKS and CDR2 as YYEKEE (reference sequence). The junction had 8 bases not matched to a gene; V was cut back by 6 bases and J by 4 bases. The CDR3 is made up of 17 amino acids.

The V and J genes are TRBV7-3 and TRBJ1-1, with a tentative D call TRBD1 (6 bases). CDR1 SGHTA and CDR2 FQGTGA come from the germline V gene. The CDR3 length is 14 residues. V shed 5 bases and J shed 4 bases, with 14 bases lying between them. CDR3 region: CASSASTGITEAFF. The CDR3 DNA is TGTGCCAGCAGCGCAAGTACAGGGATCACTGAAGCTTTCTTT.

This clone was seen only a few times. The CDR3 is CASSESTDTQYF. The DNA for the CDR3 is TGTGCCAGCAGTGAAAGCACAGATACGCAGTATTTT. The rearrangement uses TRBV2 and TRBJ2-3; no firm D call. Germline loops: CDR1 SNHLY, CDR2 FYNNEI. The CDR3 runs 12 residues. V was cut by 2 bases and J by 0 bases, with 0 bases left in between.

The chain employs TRBV29-1 and TRBJ1-4; no definite D call. V lost 6 bases, J lost 4 bases, and 15 bases lay in between. This CDR3 region has 14 residues. Germline assignment: CDR1 SQVTM and CDR2 ANQGSEA. The DNA of the CDR3 is TGCAGCGTGGCCGCCCAGTCGGATAATGAAAAACTGTTTTTT. It specifies CSVAAQSDNEKLFF.

In this sample, this clone turned up once. V usage is TRBV18 and J usage is TRBJ2-1; D is perhaps TRBD2 (5 bases). The CDR3 contains 14 residues. Germline V gene sequence: CDR1 KGHSH, CDR2 LQKENI. Trimming pared 4 bases from V and 4 bases from J, leaving 11 bases between. The CDR3 coding sequence is TGTGCCAGCTCACTATTGGACTCGTACAATGAGCAGTTCTTC. Translated: CASSLLDSYNEQFF.

The chain combines TRBV7-3 with TRBJ2-5, with TRBD2 matching over 14 bases. The V gene end was trimmed by 2 bases and the J gene end by 2 bases; junction bases not matched to a gene: 4. The CDR3 loop spans 17 amino acids. CDR1 SGHTA and CDR2 FQGTGA come from the germline V gene. The CDR3 DNA sequence: TGTGCCAGCAGCTTAGGGACTAGCGGGAGATGGCAAGAGACCCAGTACTTC. This sequence encodes CASSLGTSGRWQETQYF.

This clone occurred once. CDR3 coding DNA: TGTGCCAGCAGCTTGGGCTACACGACCTCGGGGGAGCAGTACTTC. Translated: CASSLGYTTSGEQYF. The chain is built from TRBV5-8 and TRBJ2-7; D perhaps matches TRBD2 (5 bases). Germline assignment: CDR1 SGHTS and CDR2 YDEGEE. The CDR3 runs 15 residues. Trimming left V 0 bases short and J 7 bases short, with 17 bases between. Based on the CDR3 plus reference TRBV5-8 and TRBJ2-7, the full variable domain is EAGVTQSPTHLIKTRGQQATLRCSPISGHTSVYWYQQALGLGLQFLLWYDEGEERNRGNFPPRFSGRQFPNYSSELNVNALELEDSALYLCASSLGYTTSGEQYFGPGTRLTVT.

The chain is built from TRBV6-6 and TRBJ2-7; possibly TRBD2 for D (5 bases). Trimming shortened V by 6 bases and J by 6 bases, and 15 bases separated the two germline ends. The CDR3 is 13 amino acids. The germline V gene has CDR1 MNHNY and CDR2 SVGAGI (reference sequence). The CDR3 protein is CASRADYLREQYF. The CDR3 DNA reads as TGTGCCAGCAGGGCCGACTACCTCCGCGAGCAGTACTTC.

The rearrangement uses TRBV5-1 and TRBJ1-6, with 8 positions matching TRBD1. The junction had 5 bases not matched to a gene; V was cut back by 0 bases and J by 0 bases. The CDR3 runs 18 residues. From germline, CDR1 is SGHRS and CDR2 YFSETQ. The CDR3 DNA follows: TGCGCCAGCAGCTTGGAAGGACAGGGCAGCTCCTATAATTCACCCCTCCACTTT. It is translated as CASSLEGQGSSYNSPLHF.

This chain's CDR3 is CASSKGTSTDTQYF. For the CDR3, the DNA is TGTGCCAGCAGCAAAGGTACTAGCACAGATACGCAGTATTTT. This sequence joins TRBV21-1 and TRBJ2-3; the DNA was not used to check the table's D call, TRBD2. TRBV21-1 is a pseudogene. The length of the CDR3 is 14 residues.

The chain has TRBV6-1 and TRBJ2-1, with D possibly TRBD2 on 5 matching bases. CDR1 MNHNS and CDR2 SASEGT come from the germline V gene. The CDR3 consists of 13 residues. Trimming removed 9 bases from V and 4 bases from J, with 13 bases in between. DNA of the CDR3: TGTGCCAGTTCCGAGGGCCCTTACAATGAGCAGTTCTTC. Translated, it gives CASSEGPYNEQFF.

This rearrangement joins TRBV7-3 to TRBJ2-3; no firm D call. This CDR3 region has 14 residues. Per the germline V gene, CDR1 is SGHTA and CDR2 is FQGTGA. V was trimmed by 5 bases and J by 0 bases, leaving 9 bases between them. CDR3 sequence: CASSPQHSTDTQYF. CDR3 nucleotides: TGTGCCAGCAGCCCACAACACAGCACAGATACGCAGTATTTT.

The sample holds a few counts of this clone. The CDR3 region is CASSQSRGGYTF. The CDR3 DNA follows: TGTGCCAGCAGCCAATCTAGGGGGGGCTACACCTTC. The V gene is TRBV16, the J gene TRBJ1-2; D is possibly TRBD1 (6 bases). From germline, CDR1 is KGHSY and CDR2 FQNENV. The CDR3 runs 12 residues. Trimming removed 0 bases from V and 8 bases from J, with 7 bases in between.

This chain uses TRBV5-1 with TRBJ2-2; TRBD1 matches 7 bases. This CDR3 has 14 residues. J lost 0 bases, V lost 9 bases, and 5 bases had no gene match. Germline V lookup: CDR1 SGHRS, CDR2 YFSETQ. The CDR3 sequence: CATGQVTNTGELFF. The DNA for the CDR3 is TGCGCCACCGGACAGGTTACGAACACCGGGGAGCTGTTTTTT.

The rearrangement joins TRBV11-3 to TRBJ2-1; D possibly uses TRBD1 or TRBD2 (5 bases each). Trimming shortened V by 3 bases and J by 9 bases, and 18 bases separated the two germline ends. The CDR3 length is 15 residues. CDR1 and CDR2 (germline): SGHNT, YENEEA. CDR3 in DNA: TGTGCCAGCAGCTTCCGGGACCTCCTTGCCGGTGAGCAGTTCTTC. This sequence encodes CASSFRDLLAGEQFF. The full variable domain, its missing parts supplied by reference TRBV11-3 and TRBJ2-1, is EAGVVQSPRYKIIEKKQPVAFWCNPISGHNTLYWYLQNLGQGPELLIRYENEEAVDDSQLPKDRFSAERLKGVDSTLKIQPAELGDSAVYLCASSFRDLLAGEQFFGPGTRLTVL.

The V call is TRBV6-5, the J call TRBJ1-2, with a tentative D call TRBD1 (6 bases). The CDR3 has 14 amino acids. CDR1 and CDR2 from the germline V gene are MNHEY and SVGAGI. The germline V and J ends were trimmed by 9 bases and 2 bases, with 16 bases remaining between them. CDR3 region: CASYDPGHNYGYTF. In DNA, the CDR3 is TGTGCCAGTTACGATCCGGGACACAACTATGGCTACACCTTC.

This clone was recorded only once. V is TRBV9 and J is TRBJ2-7, with 8 bases fitting TRBD1. The J segment lost 6 bases and the V segment lost 4 bases, leaving 9 bases of the junction unmatched. Germline CDR1 reads SGDLS; CDR2 reads YYNGEE. CDR3 length equals 14 residues. In DNA, the CDR3 is TGTGCCAGCAGCCTGGGACAGGCTTTGGTCGAGCAGTACTTC. It codes for CASSLGQALVEQYF.

This clone appeared once. V and J are TRBV9 and TRBJ2-2, with D tentatively TRBD1 (5 bases). Trimming took 7 bases from V and 2 from J, leaving 9 bases between them. Per the germline V gene, CDR1 is SGDLS and CDR2 is YYNGEE. There are 13 residues in the CDR3. The chain's CDR3 is CASGASNTGELFF. In DNA, the CDR3 is TGTGCCAGCGGGGCTTCAAACACCGGGGAGCTGTTTTTT.